Listed below are T cell receptor beta chains from one sample, sequenced in a study of shared clonotypes between healthy human individuals. Method: immunoSEQ multiplex PCR; TCRdb's copy keeps in-frame clones and lacks some. The sample yields fewer than 2.5 million clones, 80% to 95% seen once. The specimen sequenced was naive CD4+ T cells from PBMCs. All receptors derive from a man younger than 30 in good health. Some clones in this sample may be carry-over from other donors' samples. Each CDR3 is given with its conserved first and last residue. D genes are given only for firm matches. Part of the rows lack a size; the others show once, few, many or a class for expanded clones.

D gene,clone size,J gene,V gene,CDR3 DNA,CDR3 protein
NA,NA,TRBJ1-1,TRBV11-2,TGTGCCAGCAGCCTGAACCTCCACAGGAATGAAGCTTTCTTT,CASSLNLHRNEAFF
TRBD2,NA,TRBJ2-3,TRBV7-3,TGTGCCAGCAGCTTAGATGCCTGGCGGGAGGGCCGACCGGGAGATACGCAGTATTTT,CASSLDAWREGRPGDTQYF
TRBD1,NA,TRBJ2-5,TRBV28,TGTGCCAGCAGTTTACTGGGACAGGGGAGTCGAGGGTCGGATCGGACCCAGTACTTC,CASSLLGQGSRGSDRTQYF
NA,once,TRBJ1-1,TRBV10-2,TGCGCCAGCAGTGAAACAGCTTGGGACACTGAAGCTTTCTTT,CASSETAWDTEAFF
NA,NA,TRBJ1-1,TRBV28,TGTGCCAGCAGTTTACCGGCAGGCGCGAACACTGAAGCTTTCTTT,CASSLPAGANTEAFF
NA,NA,TRBJ1-1,TRBV28,TGTGCCAGCAGTTACTCCCCAGGGAACACTGAAGCTTTCTTT,CASSYSPGNTEAFF
NA,NA,TRBJ2-1,TRBV5-1,TGCGCCAGCAGCTTGGTGGACATCGATGAGCAGTTCTTC,CASSLVDIDEQFF
TRBD1,NA,TRBJ1-1,TRBV5-1,TGCGCCAGCAGCCAGGGACAGGGGGGCACTGAAGCTTTCTTT,CASSQGQGGTEAFF
NA,NA,TRBJ2-2,TRBV9,TGTGCCAGCAGCTCGCGGACTACCAATCCCGGGGAGCTGTTTTTT,CASSSRTTNPGELFF
NA,NA,TRBJ1-2,TRBV30,TGTGCCTGGAGTGTACAGGTCTACTATGGCTACACCTTC,CAWSVQVYYGYTF
NA,once,TRBJ1-4,TRBV13,TGTGCCAGCAGAGCAAGGGGCGATAGCTTAAATGAAAAACTGTTTTTT,CASRARGDSLNEKLFF
TRBD1,NA,TRBJ2-5,TRBV7-3,TGTGCCAGCAGCTTTGAACAGGGGGCGGGAGAGACCCAGTACTTC,CASSFEQGAGETQYF
NA,NA,TRBJ2-1,TRBV7-3,TGTGCCAGCAGCTTAACTTACCAAATTAGCTCCTACAATGAGCAGTTCTTC,CASSLTYQISSYNEQFF
NA,NA,TRBJ1-2,TRBV19,TGTGCCAGTAGTATAGATCGAGAAGGACGGTCGGAGTTAGGCTACACCTTC,CASSIDREGRSELGYTF
NA,NA,TRBJ2-5,TRBV11-2,TGTGCCAGCAGCTTACGATACGGGACTTTGAGCGGAGAGACCCAGTACTTC,CASSLRYGTLSGETQYF
TRBD2,NA,TRBJ2-5,TRBV7-3,TGTGCCAGCAGCTTGGGACTAGCAGGCGAGACCCAGTACTTC,CASSLGLAGETQYF
NA,NA,TRBJ2-5,TRBV5-1,TGCGCCAGCAGCCCTTCTTTAGGACCGCAAGCGCAAGAGACCCAGTACTTC,CASSPSLGPQAQETQYF
TRBD2,NA,TRBJ2-1,TRBV28,TGTGCCAGCAGTTTATTCGGGGGGGAGGACTACAATGAGCAGTTCTTC,CASSLFGGEDYNEQFF
NA,NA,TRBJ1-2,TRBV7-8,TGTGCCAGCAGCCTCCGGGACTATACTAACTATGGCTACACCTTC,CASSLRDYTNYGYTF
NA,once,TRBJ1-5,TRBV6-6,TGTGCCAGCAGTTACGGTCAGTACAATCAGCCCCAGCATTTT,CASSYGQYNQPQHF
TRBD2,NA,TRBJ2-1,TRBV5-5,TGTGCCAGCAGCCCCCGGGACTACTCCTACAATGAGCAGTTCTTC,CASSPRDYSYNEQFF
TRBD1,once,TRBJ1-4,TRBV11-2,TGTGCCAGCAGCTTAGATAGTACAGGGGTTGGAACAACTAATGAAAAACTGTTTTTT,CASSLDSTGVGTTNEKLFF
NA,NA,TRBJ2-6,TRBV5-1,TGCGCCAGCGCGGAAGACTCTGGGGCCAACGTCCTGACTTTC,CASAEDSGANVLTF
NA,NA,TRBJ2-3,TRBV9,TGTGCCAGCAGCGGTCGTGGTTTTAGCACAGATACGCAGTATTTT,CASSGRGFSTDTQYF
TRBD1,NA,TRBJ2-4,TRBV5-4,TGTGCCAGCAGTATCCGGACAGGGCTAGCCAAAAACATTCAGTACTTC,CASSIRTGLAKNIQYF
NA,once,TRBJ1-1,TRBV4-3,TGCGCCAGCAGCCAAGGAATAGGGCGGAACACTGAAGCTTTCTTT,CASSQGIGRNTEAFF
TRBD2,NA,TRBJ2-3,TRBV6-5,TGTGCCAGCAGTTACTACGGCGGGAGGGCCAGAGATACGCAGTATTTT,CASSYYGGRARDTQYF
NA,NA,TRBJ1-3,TRBV30,TGTGCCTGGAGTCCAGGGAGAGGAGACACCATATATTTT,CAWSPGRGDTIYF
NA,NA,TRBJ2-1,TRBV11-2,TGTGCCAGCAGCTTCCCTTGGAGGGGCCGACGCTTCTTC,CASSFPWRGRRFF
NA,NA,TRBJ2-1,TRBV11-2,TGTGCCAGCAGCTCCCGCCCGGATAGCTCCTACAATGAGCAGTTCTTC,CASSSRPDSSYNEQFF
NA,NA,TRBJ2-2,TRBV28,TGTGCCAGCAGTACCTTGACGGGCCGGGAGCTGTTTTTT,CASSTLTGRELFF
TRBD1,once,TRBJ1-2,TRBV5-6,TGTGCCAGCAGCGGGGACAGGGGGCCTCTCAGATTCTATGGCTACACCTTC,CASSGDRGPLRFYGYTF